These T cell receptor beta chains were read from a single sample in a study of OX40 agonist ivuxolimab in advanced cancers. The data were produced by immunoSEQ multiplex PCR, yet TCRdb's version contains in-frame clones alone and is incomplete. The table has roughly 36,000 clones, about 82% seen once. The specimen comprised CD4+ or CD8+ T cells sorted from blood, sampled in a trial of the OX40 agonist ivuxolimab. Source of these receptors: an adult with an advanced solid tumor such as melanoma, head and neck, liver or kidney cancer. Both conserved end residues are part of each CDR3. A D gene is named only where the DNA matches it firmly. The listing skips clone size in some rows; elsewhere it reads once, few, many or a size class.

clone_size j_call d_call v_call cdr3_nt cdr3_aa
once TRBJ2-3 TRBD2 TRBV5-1 TGCGCCAGCGGTTTCCCTCGTGGTAGCGGGAGGGGGGTAACAGATACGCAGTATTTT CASGFPRGSGRGVTDTQYF
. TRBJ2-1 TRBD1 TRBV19 TGTGCCAGTCGACAGGGGGCCGCAAATGAGCAGTTCTTC CASRQGAANEQFF
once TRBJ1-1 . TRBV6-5 TGTGCCAGCGTTTCCAGTATGAAATCTGAAGCTTTCTTT CASVSSMKSEAFF
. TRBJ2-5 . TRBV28 TGTGCCAGCAGTTTATCGGGTGGCCCTGGGGAGACCCAGTACTTC CASSLSGGPGETQYF
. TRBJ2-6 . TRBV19 TGTGCCAGTAGTCCCCTCCGGGAACAGGTCCTCTCTGGGGCCAACGTCCTGACTTTC CASSPLREQVLSGANVLTF
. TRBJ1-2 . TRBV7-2 TGTGCCAGCAGCTTAGTCCGCGGGGAAGGAGGCTACACCTTC CASSLVRGEGGYTF
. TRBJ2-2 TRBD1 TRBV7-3 TGTGCCAGCAGCCTTGGACAGGGGGCCGGGACCGGGGAGCTGTTTTTT CASSLGQGAGTGELFF
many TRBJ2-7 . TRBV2 TGTGCCAGCCGGGGGACGGTCCGCTCCTACGAGCAGTACTTC CASRGTVRSYEQYF
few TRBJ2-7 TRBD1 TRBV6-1 TGTGCCAGCAAAATAGATTTACAGGGGACCGAGCAGTACTTC CASKIDLQGTEQYF
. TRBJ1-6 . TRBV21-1 TGTGCCAGCAGAACCGGGACACCAAAACCACCCCTCCACTTT CASRTGTPKPPLHF
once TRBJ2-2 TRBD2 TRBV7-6 TGTGCCAGCAGCCCAAGTAGCGGGACTCACACCGGGGAGCTGTTTTTT CASSPSSGTHTGELFF
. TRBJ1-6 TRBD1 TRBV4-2 TGTGCCAGCAGCCAAGGAAATTGGGGACAGGGGGCCTCACCCCTCCACTTT CASSQGNWGQGASPLHF
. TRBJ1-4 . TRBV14 TGTGCCAGCAGCCAAATCTCCAGGGTATTGACTAATGAAAAACTGTTTTTT CASSQISRVLTNEKLFF
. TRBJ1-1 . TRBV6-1 TGTGCCGCCAGAGGGACCGCGAACACTGAAGCTTTCTTT CAARGTANTEAFF
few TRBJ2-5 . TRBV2 TGTGCCAGCAGTGAAGCATTAGGACGGTCCCAGTACTTC CASSEALGRSQYF
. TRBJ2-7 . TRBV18 TGTGCCAGCTCACCACGGGCGGGCCCCCCCTACGAGCAGTACTTC CASSPRAGPPYEQYF
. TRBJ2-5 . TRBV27 TGTGCCAGCAGTTTACCGGGGCGCTTGGAGACCCAGTACTTC CASSLPGRLETQYF
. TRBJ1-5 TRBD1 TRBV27 TGTGCCAGCAGACAGGGGACAGTAAGCAATCAGCCCCAGCATTTT CASRQGTVSNQPQHF